The entry below describes one T cell receptor (beta chain). This sample is part of a study of blood T cell repertoires in COVID-19. Study-level information: The cDNA or gDNA used as material had been derived from T cells, B-cell-depleted T cells, or PBMCs.

As handled by the study authors: From reference gene primer amplification, estimates of nucleated cell counts were derived. The table came from immunoSEQ multiplex PCR; TCRdb's copy has only in-frame clones and leaves some out. V and J calls and clone size come straight from that table; D and trimming were deduced from the DNA. This table holds under 130,000 clones, 81% found once. This CDR3 comprises 15 residues. Germline V gene sequence: CDR1 LGHDT, CDR2 YNNKEL (reference sequence). V shed 1 base, J shed 3 bases, and the junction held 3 bases outside the gene matches. This clonotype was sampled from a woman in her sixties or seventies with acute or convalescent COVID-19. The rearrangement links TRBV3-1 (or the pseudogene TRBV3-2) to TRBJ2-1; TRBD1 aligns across 7 bases. The sample consisted of peripheral blood. The CDR3: CASSQVPGGYNEQFF. The CDR3 DNA sequence: TGTGCCAGCAGCCAAGTTCCAGGGGGCTACAATGAGCAGTTCTTC.